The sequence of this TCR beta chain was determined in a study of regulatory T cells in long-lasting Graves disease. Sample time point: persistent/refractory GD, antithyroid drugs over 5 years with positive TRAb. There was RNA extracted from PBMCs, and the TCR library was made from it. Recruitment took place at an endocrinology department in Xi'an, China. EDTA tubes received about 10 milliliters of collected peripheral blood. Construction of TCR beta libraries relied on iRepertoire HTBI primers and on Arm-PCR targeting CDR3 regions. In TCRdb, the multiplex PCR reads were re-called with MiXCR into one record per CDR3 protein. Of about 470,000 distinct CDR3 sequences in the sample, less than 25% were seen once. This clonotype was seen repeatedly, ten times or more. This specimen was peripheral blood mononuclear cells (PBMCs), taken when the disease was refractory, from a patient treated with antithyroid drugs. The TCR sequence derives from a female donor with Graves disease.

The CDR3 DNA sequence: TGTGCCTGGAGTGTTGCAGGGGGCGTATTAGAGACCCAGTACTTC. As protein: CAWSVAGGVLETQYF. The chain carries TRBV30 and TRBJ2-5; 8 positions match TRBD1. The CDR3 has 15 residues. CDR1 GTSNPN and CDR2 SVGIG come from the germline V gene (reference sequence). V shed 0 bases, J shed 4 bases, and the junction held 7 bases outside the gene matches.